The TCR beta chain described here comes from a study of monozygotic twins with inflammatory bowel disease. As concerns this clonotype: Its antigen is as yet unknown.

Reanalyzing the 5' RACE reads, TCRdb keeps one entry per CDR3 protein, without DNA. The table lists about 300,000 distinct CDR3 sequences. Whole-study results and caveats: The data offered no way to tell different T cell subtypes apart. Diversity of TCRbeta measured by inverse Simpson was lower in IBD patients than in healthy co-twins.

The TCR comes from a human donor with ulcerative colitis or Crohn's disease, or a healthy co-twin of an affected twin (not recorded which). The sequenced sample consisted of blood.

The CDR3 is CSARGQGNSPLHF. This chain links TRBV20-1 with TRBJ1-6; TCRdb names TRBD1, which stays unverified in the absence of DNA. CDR1 DFQATT and CDR2 SNEGSKA come from the germline V gene (reference sequence). This CDR3 is 13 amino acids long.